This T cell receptor (beta chain) was documented in a study of neurological immune-mediated disorders. Trimming shortened V by 0 bases and J by 0 bases, and 9 bases separated the two germline ends. From germline, CDR1 is SQVTM and CDR2 ANQGSEA. There are 16 residues in the CDR3. This clonotype is categorized as medium-sized. The antigen is undetermined. Every sequencing run produced over 170 million TCR-beta sequences that came from 15-18 subjects. Via MiXCR, TCRdb re-called the 5' RACE reads, giving one row per CDR3 protein. Of 55,000 to 70,000 distinct CDR3 sequences listed, about an eighth are singletons. Whole-study results and caveats: Private repertoires in all groups were suggested by the absence of shared CDR3 amino acid sequences among expanded clones across subjects. The study found the most TCR clonal expansion in HTLV-1-associated myelopathy and the least in multiple sclerosis, below healthy controls.

Unsorted libraries were derived from 2 million PBMCs stored at -80 C. V usage is TRBV29-1 and J usage is TRBJ2-6; no clear D gene. The sample taken for sequencing was PBMCs. The TCR comes from a man in his 60s in good health. CDR3 sequence: CSVEDPAVSGANVLTF. The DNA for the CDR3 is TGCAGCGTTGAAGATCCGGCCGTCTCTGGGGCCAACGTCCTGACTTTC.